This TCR beta chain was recorded in a study of T cell responses to AZD1222 COVID-19 vaccine. Regarding this clone: A read error may account for a junction end that differs from germline.

The CDR3 is 13 amino acids. The germline V gene encodes CDR1 LGHDT and CDR2 YNNKEL (reference sequence). The data were produced by immunoSEQ multiplex PCR, yet TCRdb's version contains in-frame clones alone and is incomplete. The sample shows about 92,000 clones, approximately 91% of them seen only once. The sample in question was peripheral blood, obtained on day 0 of AZD1222 vaccination. The source of this sequence is an adult in good health. This chain connects TRBV3-1 (or the pseudogene TRBV3-2) to TRBJ1-1; D not resolved. Written as DNA, the CDR3 is TGTGCCAGCAGCCAAGCCTTGGGCTTAGGTCCAGACTTT. Translating gives CASSQALGLGPDF.